This entry lists 27 T cell receptor beta chains sequenced from one sample in a study of blood T cells in healthy people across ages. Then a second PCR, running about 7 to 11 cycles, was carried out with a sample-barcoded 5' primer and a J-beta primer mix. TCRdb fed the 5' RACE reads into MiXCR, producing one record per CDR3 protein. The data hold fewer than 800,000 distinct CDR3 sequences, with about 30% observed a single time. The sequenced sample consisted of blood. These TCRs come from a woman older than 75 in good health.

Ten or more counts support this clonotype. This chain joins TRBV12-3 or TRBV12-4 and TRBJ1-5; D possibly corresponds to TRBD1 (5 bases). The CDR3 sequence is 15 residues long. V lost 3 bases to trimming and J lost 1 base, with 10 bases between them. CDR3 DNA sequence: TGTGCCAGCAGTTTGGGGGAGGGCAGCAATCAGCCCCAGCATTTT. It yields the protein CASSLGEGSNQPQHF.

In its sample, this clonotype was seen many times. The genes are TRBV5-6 and TRBJ2-7, with D possibly being TRBD1 (5 bases). CDR3 length: 14 amino acids. Germline V CDR1 and CDR2: SGHDT, YYEEEE. The ends were cut back, 5 bases at V and 0 bases at J, with 12 bases in the middle. CDR3 protein: CASRSKGSSYEQYF. The CDR3 nucleotides read TGTGCCAGCAGGTCAAAGGGGTCCTCCTACGAGCAGTACTTC.

In this sample, this clonotype turned up many times. The rearrangement links TRBV20-1 to TRBJ2-1; 12 nucleotides match TRBD2. V gave up 6 bases and J gave up 9 bases; unmatched junction bases: 12. CDR3 size: 15 residues. Per the germline V gene, CDR1 is DFQATT and CDR2 is SNEGSKA (reference sequence). CDR3 bases: TGCAGTGCGGGGGGAGGACTAGCGGGGCCGGTTGAGCAGTTCTTC. Translating gives CSAGGGLAGPVEQFF.

The chain recombines TRBV3-1 with TRBJ1-2; 7 bases are shared with TRBD1. Per germline, CDR1 LGHDT and CDR2 YNNKEL (reference sequence). The J segment lost 5 bases and the V segment lost 2 bases, leaving 5 bases of the junction unmatched. The CDR3 loop spans 14 amino acids. The CDR3 DNA reads TGTGCCAGCAGCCAATACAGGGGAGGGTATGGCTACACCTTC. The encoded protein is CASSQYRGGYGYTF.

This clonotype was seen at least ten times. This chain joins TRBV9 and TRBJ2-1, with 7 bases matching TRBD2. The CDR3 sequence is 12 residues long. Germline values: CDR1 SGDLS, CDR2 YYNGEE. V trimming: 3 bases; J trimming: 7 bases; junction bases outside the gene matches: 1. The CDR3 protein is CASSGGGNEQFF. CDR3 sequence (DNA): TGTGCCAGCAGCGGGGGGGGAAATGAGCAGTTCTTC.

This rearrangement joins TRBV5-1 to TRBJ2-1; 14 bases are shared with TRBD2. The CDR3 is made up of 15 amino acids. CDR1 and CDR2 (germline): SGHRS, YFSETQ. V was pared by 4 bases and J by 8 bases, with 5 bases of the junction left unmatched. CDR3 protein: CASSGTSGSWDEQFF. The DNA for the CDR3 is TGCGCCAGCAGCGGGACTAGCGGGAGCTGGGATGAGCAGTTCTTC. The full variable domain, in which reference TRBV5-1 and TRBJ2-1 provide the parts outside the CDR3, is KAGVTQTPRYLIKTRGQQVTLSCSPISGHRSVSWYQQTPGQGLQFLFEYFSETQRNKGNFPGRFSGRQFSNSRSEMNVSTLELGDSALYLCASSGTSGSWDEQFFGPGTRLTVL.

This clonotype has more than one count but fewer than ten. V is TRBV9 and J is TRBJ1-1; 11 bases fit TRBD1. CDR3 size: 16 residues. Germline V lookup: CDR1 SGDLS, CDR2 YYNGEE. Trimming removed 2 bases from V and 5 bases from J; junction bases left unmatched: 8. CDR3 amino acids: CASSVGTGGVETEAFF. DNA for the CDR3: TGTGCCAGCAGCGTGGGGACAGGGGGTGTGGAGACTGAAGCTTTCTTT.

The chain links TRBV7-3 to TRBJ2-2; D is uncertain. V lost 5 bases to trimming and J lost 3 bases, with 10 bases between them. CDR1 is SGHTA, CDR2 FQGTGA, per germline. The CDR3 sequence is 14 residues long. CDR3 coding DNA: TGTGCCAGCAGCCTGACCGATTACACCGGGGAGCTGTTTTTT. As protein: CASSLTDYTGELFF.

Many counts were recorded for this clonotype. The V gene is TRBV4-3, the J gene TRBJ1-5, with no clear D. Germline lookup yields CDR1 LGHNA and CDR2 YSLEER. The germline V and J ends were trimmed by 0 bases and 9 bases, with 15 bases remaining between them. This CDR3 region has 15 residues. The CDR3 DNA reads as TGCGCCAGCAGCCAAGAATTTGGAGTATCCCGGCCCCAGCATTTT. It translates to CASSQEFGVSRPQHF.

In its sample, this clonotype was seen a few times. The CDR3 nucleotides read TGTGCCAGCAGTGAAAGGTGGGGCGAGACCCAGTACTTC. Translating it yields CASSERWGETQYF. The rearrangement joins TRBV2 to TRBJ2-5; TRBD1 is a possible D gene (5 bases). CDR3 length equals 13 residues. Between the trimmed V and J ends, which lost 2 bases and 5 bases, there was a span of 9 bases. From germline, CDR1 is SNHLY and CDR2 FYNNEI.

The V call is TRBV6-1, the J call TRBJ1-6; D unresolved. CDR1 MNHNS and CDR2 SASEGT come from the germline V gene. The CDR3 extends over 13 amino acids. The V gene lost 5 bases and the J gene lost 8 bases, with 10 bases spanning the gap. DNA for the CDR3: TGTGCCAGCAGTATTGCCGGTGATTCACCCCTCCACTTT. This codes for CASSIAGDSPLHF.

This clonotype was detected only once. The chain recombines TRBV5-5 with TRBJ2-5, with 14 bases that match TRBD2. The J call may be faulty, since TRBJ2-7 better matches the DNA end. Germline assignment: CDR1 SGHKS and CDR2 YYEKEE (reference sequence). This CDR3 region has 17 residues. CDR3 protein: CASSSGLAGGISYEQYF. The CDR3 DNA follows: TGTGCCAGCAGCTCTGGACTAGCGGGAGGTATATCCTACGAGCAGTACTTC.

This clonotype was seen only a few times. This chain links TRBV4-2 with TRBJ2-3, with 10 bases matching TRBD2. The CDR3 totals 16 residues. The germline V gene encodes CDR1 LGHNA and CDR2 YNFKEQ. Trimming at V came to 4 bases and at J to 4 bases, leaving 8 bases not matched to a gene. CDR3 loop: CASSLSPSGSSDTQYF. The CDR3, as DNA: TGTGCCAGCAGCCTCTCCCCTAGCGGGAGCTCAGATACGCAGTATTTT.

The chain links TRBV7-7 to TRBJ2-3; D is tentatively TRBD1 or TRBD2 (5 bases each). The CDR3 consists of 14 residues. Germline CDR1 reads SSHAT; CDR2 reads FNYEAQ (reference sequence). V lost 6 bases to trimming and J lost 6 bases, with 16 bases between them. The CDR3 loop is CASRPRAGSDTQYF. CDR3 sequence (DNA): TGTGCCAGCAGGCCGAGGGCAGGGTCCGATACGCAGTATTTT. Drawing the rest from reference TRBV7-7 and TRBJ2-3, the complete variable domain is GAGVSQSPRYKVTKRGQDVTLRCDPISSHATLYWYQQALGQGPEFLTYFNYEAQPDKSGLPSDRFSAERPEGSISTLTIQRTEQRDSAMYRCASRPRAGSDTQYFGPGTRLTVL.

On this clonotype itself: A clone one base away is much larger, so this may be a read error. This chain connects TRBV7-3 to TRBJ2-7; a weak D match, TRBD2 (6 bases). The CDR3 covers 13 residues. Trimming left V 5 bases short and J 12 bases short, with 20 bases between. The germline V gene has CDR1 SGHTA and CDR2 FQGTGA. The CDR3, as DNA: TGTGCCAGCAGCCCACTAGCTTTTGAGACCCGGTACTTC. The encoded protein is CASSPLAFETRYF.

The CDR3 DNA follows: TGTGCCAGCAGCAAAGGGACAGGACCCTACGAGCAGTACGTC. Its translation: CASSKGTGPYEQYV. The rearrangement links TRBV11-2 to TRBJ2-5; 8 bases align to TRBD1. The J call may be mistaken, given a closer DNA end match to TRBJ2-7. The CDR3 has 14 amino acids. Germline V gives CDR1 SGHAT, CDR2 FQNNGV.

V usage is TRBV11-2 and J usage is TRBJ2-3; D not certain. The length of the CDR3 is 14 residues. V lost 3 bases and J 2 bases, leaving 9 bases between the germline ends. The germline CDR1 and CDR2 sequences are SGHAT and FQNNGV. CDR3: CASSFPGLTDTQYF. The CDR3 region has the DNA TGTGCCAGCAGCTTTCCGGGCCTCACAGATACGCAGTATTTT.

The table lists this clonotype with a few counts. The V call is TRBV7-2, the J call TRBJ2-2; D not certain. This CDR3 region has 16 residues. The V end lost 0 bases, the J end lost 6 bases, and 14 bases lay between the germline ends. Germline-derived CDR1 and CDR2 are SGHTA and FQGNSA. The CDR3 coding sequence is TGTGCCAGCAGCTTAGCGGCCAAGCGAAGGGCCGGGGAGCTGTTTTTT. Protein sequence: CASSLAAKRRAGELFF.

This clonotype has just a few counts. The chain links TRBV6-2 or TRBV6-3 to TRBJ1-1, with D possibly being TRBD1 (5 bases). V lost 8 bases and J lost 4, with 8 bases in between. This CDR3 is built from 11 residues. CDR1 MNHEY and CDR2 SVGEGT come from the germline V gene. The CDR3: CASLGRTEAFF. CDR3 bases: TGTGCCAGCTTGGGGCGCACTGAAGCTTTCTTT.

There are many counts of this clonotype. The chain uses TRBV20-1 and TRBJ2-5; tentatively, D is TRBD2 (6 bases). Germline V gene data show CDR1 as DFQATT and CDR2 as SNEGSKA (reference sequence). The CDR3 is made up of 13 amino acids. V dropped 6 bases and J dropped 2 bases, with 13 bases sitting between them. The CDR3 loop reads CSAAGGNQETQYF. CDR3 nucleotides: TGCAGTGCCGCAGGCGGGAATCAAGAGACCCAGTACTTC.

This clonotype has ten or more counts. The chain employs TRBV29-1 and TRBJ1-2; D call uncertain. Germline CDR1 and CDR2: SQVTM and ANQGSEA. The CDR3 consists of 13 residues. V dropped 0 bases and J dropped 6 bases, with 11 bases sitting between them. CDR3 amino acids: CSVEDPGQDGYTF. The CDR3 DNA sequence: TGCAGCGTTGAAGATCCGGGTCAGGATGGCTACACCTTC.

There are many counts of this clonotype. The rearrangement uses TRBV20-1 and TRBJ2-7, with D perhaps matching TRBD1 (7 bases). Deletions cut 3 bases from V and 1 base from J, with 13 bases between. CDR1 and CDR2 from the germline V gene are DFQATT and SNEGSKA (reference sequence). This CDR3 is built from 14 residues. CDR3 amino acids: CSARRAGGSYEQYF. CDR3 in DNA: TGCAGTGCTAGGAGGGCAGGGGGGTCCTACGAGCAGTACTTC.

This clonotype was counted ten times or more. This chain links TRBV5-1 with TRBJ1-5; TRBD1 might be the D (5 bases). CDR1 is SGHRS and CDR2 is YFSETQ in the germline V gene. This CDR3 has 15 amino acids. V lost 2 bases and J lost 10, with 19 bases in between. The DNA for the CDR3 is TGCGCCAGCAGCTTACGTCAAGGACCGGGGGGACCCCAGCATTTT. Its translation is CASSLRQGPGGPQHF.

V and J are TRBV5-6 and TRBJ1-2, with TRBD1 matching 7 bases. Germline assignment: CDR1 SGHDT and CDR2 YYEEEE. The CDR3 is 14 residues long. Unmatched junction bases numbered 5, after V lost 3 bases and J lost 3 bases. CDR3 amino acids: CASSSGQRHYGYTF. The CDR3, as DNA: TGTGCCAGCAGCTCGGGACAGCGACACTATGGCTACACCTTC. Looking up the rest from reference TRBV5-6 and TRBJ1-2 gives the full variable domain: DAGVTQSPTHLIKTRGQQVTLRCSPKSGHDTVSWYQQALGQGPQFIFQYYEEEERQRGNFPDRFSGHQFPNYSSELNVNALLLGDSALYLCASSSGQRHYGYTFGSGTRLTVV.

This clonotype has a count of ten or more. This rearrangement joins TRBV14 to TRBJ2-3; D gene uncertain. V lost 0 bases and J 10 bases, leaving 11 bases between the germline ends. The CDR3 runs 13 residues. Germline V gene data show CDR1 as SGHDN and CDR2 as FVKESK. CDR3 sequence reads: CASSQDRVGAQYF. As DNA, the CDR3 is TGTGCCAGCAGCCAAGATCGGGTGGGCGCGCAGTATTTT.

Of note for this clonotype: A much bigger clone sits one base away, suggesting this may be a read error. The rearrangement joins TRBV6-2 or TRBV6-3 to TRBJ2-1; perhaps TRBD2 as D (5 bases). Germline CDR1 is MNHEY and CDR2 is SVGEGT. There are 16 residues in the CDR3. V dropped 2 bases and J dropped 6 bases, with 17 bases sitting between them. The CDR3 DNA follows: TGTGCCAGCAGTTACGCGGGCTCTTATAGTGGCAATGAGCAGTTCTTC. Amino acid sequence: CASSYAGSYSGNEQFF.

This clonotype came up many times. The chain employs TRBV5-1 and TRBJ1-2; 12 nucleotides align to TRBD1. The V and J ends lost 4 bases and 3 bases, in that order; junction bases with no gene match: 4. The CDR3 is 15 residues long. The germline V gene encodes CDR1 SGHRS and CDR2 YFSETQ. The CDR3 sequence: CASSVGQGAYYGYTF. The CDR3 bases are TGCGCCAGCAGCGTGGGACAGGGGGCCTACTATGGCTACACCTTC.